Sequencing of this TCR beta chain was carried out in a study of control samples from healthy donors and cancer patients. The germline V gene encodes CDR1 MNHNS and CDR2 SASEGT. The CDR3 spans 14 residues. V shed 2 bases and J shed 6 bases, with 11 bases lying between them. Clones were read by immunoSEQ multiplex PCR, and TCRdb kept only the in-frame ones, dropping some. The sample consists of 200,000 to 250,000 clones, just under 95% of them appearing once. J is TRBJ1-3 and V is TRBV6-1, with D possibly being TRBD1 (6 bases). The specimen was blood. This TCR derives from a man aged 45-65 years in good health. CDR3 region: CASSEFPGANTIYF. The CDR3 DNA reads TGTGCCAGCAGTGAATTTCCAGGGGCAAACACCATATATTTT.